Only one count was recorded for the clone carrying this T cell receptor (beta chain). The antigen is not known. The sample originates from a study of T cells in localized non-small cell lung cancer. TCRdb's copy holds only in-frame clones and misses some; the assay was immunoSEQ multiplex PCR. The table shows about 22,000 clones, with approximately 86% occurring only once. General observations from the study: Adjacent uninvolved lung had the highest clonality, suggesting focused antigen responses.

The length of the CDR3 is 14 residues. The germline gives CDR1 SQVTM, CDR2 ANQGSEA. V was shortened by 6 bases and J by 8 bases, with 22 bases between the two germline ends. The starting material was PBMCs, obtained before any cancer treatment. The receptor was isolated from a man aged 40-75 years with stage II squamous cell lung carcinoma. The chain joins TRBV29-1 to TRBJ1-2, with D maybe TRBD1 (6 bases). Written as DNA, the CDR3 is TGCAGCGTAGACCACCCGCACGGGGGCGACGGCTACACCTTC. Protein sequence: CSVDHPHGGDGYTF.